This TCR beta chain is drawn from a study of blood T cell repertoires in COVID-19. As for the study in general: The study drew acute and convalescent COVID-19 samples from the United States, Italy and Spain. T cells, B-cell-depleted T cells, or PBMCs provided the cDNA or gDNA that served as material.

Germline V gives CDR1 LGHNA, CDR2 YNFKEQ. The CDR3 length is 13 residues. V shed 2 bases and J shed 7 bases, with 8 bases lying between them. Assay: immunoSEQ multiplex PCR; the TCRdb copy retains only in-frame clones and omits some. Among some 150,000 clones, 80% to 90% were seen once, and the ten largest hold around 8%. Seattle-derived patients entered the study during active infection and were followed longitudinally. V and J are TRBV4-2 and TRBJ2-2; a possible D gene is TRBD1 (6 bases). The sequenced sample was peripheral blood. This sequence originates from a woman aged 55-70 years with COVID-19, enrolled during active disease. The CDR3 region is CASSQSGDGELFF. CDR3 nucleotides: TGTGCCAGCAGCCAATCAGGGGACGGGGAGCTGTTTTTT.